One sample yielded the 31 T cell receptor beta chains listed below, sequenced in a study of T-cell memory formation after mild COVID-19. TCRdb re-called the 5' RACE reads with MiXCR, one entry per CDR3 protein. The sample records 300,000 to 350,000 distinct CDR3 sequences, over 10% being singletons. The sequenced sample was PBMCs or a T cell subset sorted from them (not recorded which). All receptors come from a man aged 18 to 30 who had mild COVID-19 (a few samples of this study predate the infection). Cell type and time point are not known.

This clonotype came up a few times. J is TRBJ2-1 and V is TRBV7-6; 9 positions match TRBD2. The germline CDR1 and CDR2 sequences are SGHVS and FNYEAQ. J gave up 1 base and V 8 bases, and 6 bases lay outside the gene matches. The CDR3 consists of 15 residues. DNA of the CDR3: TGTGCCAGCGCTGGGCTAGCGGGGTCCTACAATGAGCAGTTCTTC. As protein: CASAGLAGSYNEQFF.

This chain links TRBV6-2 or TRBV6-3 with TRBJ1-1; D gene unclear. V was shortened by 1 base and J by 4 bases, with 10 bases between the two germline ends. This CDR3 contains 14 residues. Germline V gene data show CDR1 as MNHEY and CDR2 as SVGEGT. The CDR3 sequence: CASSYWSVGTEAFF. In nucleotides, the CDR3 is TGTGCCAGCAGTTACTGGTCTGTGGGCACTGAAGCTTTCTTT.

This clonotype has a handful of counts. The chain employs TRBV20-1 and TRBJ1-4; perhaps TRBD1 as D (5 bases). The germline V and J ends were trimmed by 2 bases and 16 bases, with 20 bases remaining between them. Germline assignment: CDR1 DFQATT and CDR2 SNEGSKA (reference sequence). CDR3 length: 13 amino acids. The CDR3 sequence is CSARPRVGAVTFF. CDR3 sequence (DNA): TGCAGTGCTAGACCCCGGGTAGGGGCGGTTACGTTTTTT.

The chain couples TRBV2 to TRBJ2-2, with 13 bases lining up with TRBD2. The CDR3 is made up of 17 amino acids. Unmatched junction bases numbered 7, after V lost 8 bases and J lost 1 base. Looked up from germline, CDR1 is SNHLY and CDR2 is FYNNEI. The CDR3 DNA reads TGTGCCAGCCAGACCGGGACTAGCGGGGAGAACACCGGGGAGCTGTTTTTT. Encoded protein: CASQTGTSGENTGELFF.

This clonotype was recorded a few times. This chain links TRBV11-2 with TRBJ2-1; 11 positions match TRBD2. Germline V gene sequence: CDR1 SGHAT, CDR2 FQNNGV. The CDR3 is 17 amino acids. J gave up 4 bases and V 1 base, and 6 bases lay outside the gene matches. For the CDR3, the DNA is TGTGCCAGCAGCTTAGTCCCTCCTAGCGGGGGGTACAATGAGCAGTTCTTC. It codes for CASSLVPPSGGYNEQFF.

This clonotype has more than one count but fewer than ten. The rearrangement joins TRBV2 to TRBJ1-2; no reliable D call. The CDR3 runs 12 residues. Trimming removed 3 bases at V and 1 base at J, with 3 bases between. Germline CDR1 is SNHLY and CDR2 is FYNNEI. CDR3 in amino acids: CASSEGNYGYTF. The CDR3 nucleotides are TGTGCCAGCAGTGAGGGTAACTATGGCTACACCTTC.

The chain recombines TRBV4-2 with TRBJ1-1, with D tentatively TRBD1 (5 bases). The CDR3 length is 12 residues. V gave up 10 bases and J gave up 5 bases, with 14 bases separating them. CDR1 is LGHNA and CDR2 is YNFKEQ in the germline V gene. The CDR3 DNA sequence: TGTGCCACAGCGGGGCCCGGGACTGAAGCTTTCTTT. This encodes CATAGPGTEAFF.

This clonotype was counted between two and nine times. This rearrangement joins TRBV7-3 to TRBJ2-1; the D call may be TRBD1 or TRBD2 (7 bases each). V lost 10 bases, J lost 9 bases, and 16 bases lay in between. The CDR3 consists of 12 residues. Germline CDR1 SGHTA, CDR2 FQGTGA. Here the CDR3 reads CATAARGGEQFF. CDR3 DNA sequence: TGTGCCACTGCTGCCAGGGGGGGTGAGCAGTTCTTC.

This clonotype was detected only a few times. V gene TRBV6-5 combines with J gene TRBJ2-5; 7 nucleotides line up with TRBD1. With V trimmed by 0 bases and J by 4 bases, 8 bases remained unmatched. The CDR3 is 16 amino acids. CDR1 and CDR2 (germline): MNHEY, SVGAGI. The CDR3, as DNA: TGTGCCAGCAGTTACTCGATGGGACAGCTACTAGAGACCCAGTACTTC. It yields the protein CASSYSMGQLLETQYF.

This clonotype was detected many times. The V call is TRBV5-1, the J call TRBJ2-3; D possibly corresponds to TRBD1 (5 bases). The V gene's germline CDR1 is SGHRS and CDR2 YFSETQ. The CDR3 is 16 residues long. V was clipped by 0 bases and J by 1 base, with 12 bases between them. This CDR3 reads CASSLAQVTGTDTQYF. CDR3 bases: TGCGCCAGCAGCTTGGCCCAGGTGACAGGCACAGATACGCAGTATTTT.

V is TRBV19 and J is TRBJ2-4, with D unclear. The germline V gene encodes CDR1 LNHDA and CDR2 SQIVND (reference sequence). This CDR3 has 14 amino acids. Trimming took off 5 bases at V and 6 bases at J, with 14 bases between the two ends. CDR3 nucleotide sequence: TGTGCCAGTAGTTCACACTTAAGTGTAAACATTCAGTACTTC. As protein: CASSSHLSVNIQYF.

The J gene is TRBJ1-2, the V gene TRBV7-9, with 9 bases matching TRBD1. The CDR3 covers 13 residues. Germline V gives CDR1 SEHNR, CDR2 FQNEAQ (reference sequence). Trimming at V came to 7 bases and at J to 5 bases, leaving 5 bases not matched to a gene. The CDR3 region has the DNA TGTGCCAGCACCGGACAGGGGAGGTATGGCTACACCTTC. This codes for CASTGQGRYGYTF.

This clonotype was detected a few times. The rearrangement links TRBV10-3 to TRBJ2-5, with 10 bases identical to TRBD1. The V segment lost 8 bases and the J segment 4 bases; nucleotides outside the gene matches: 10. Germline CDR1 ENHRY, CDR2 SYGVKD. There are 15 residues in the CDR3. CDR3 region: CAIGARDRGPETQYF. The CDR3 nucleotides read TGTGCCATCGGCGCCCGGGACAGGGGACCAGAGACCCAGTACTTC.

This clonotype came up a few times. The chain carries TRBV12-3 or TRBV12-4 and TRBJ2-1, with D hard to call. V shed 4 bases and J shed 3 bases, with 16 bases lying between them. The CDR3 loop spans 16 amino acids. The CDR3 sequence: CASSSTMGSIYNEQFF. CDR3 coding DNA: TGTGCCAGCAGTTCCACGATGGGTAGTATCTACAATGAGCAGTTCTTC.

Only a few counts were recorded for this clonotype. V and J are TRBV27 and TRBJ2-7; no firm D call. This CDR3 region has 16 residues. The germline CDR1 and CDR2 sequences are MNHEY and SMNVEV (reference sequence). V lost 0 bases, J lost 3 bases, and 15 bases lay in between. The CDR3 bases are TGTGCCAGCAGTTTATCGTCCCAAGTGACCTACTACGAGCAGTACTTC. Protein sequence: CASSLSSQVTYYEQYF.

V and J are TRBV19 and TRBJ1-2; 12 bases map to TRBD1. The CDR3 spans 13 residues. The V segment lost 5 bases and the J segment 13 bases; nucleotides outside the gene matches: 8. Germline CDR1 and CDR2: LNHDA and SQIVND (reference sequence). The CDR3, as DNA: TGTGCCAGTAGTGCGGGGACAGGGGGCTCAGTCACCTTC. Translation gives CASSAGTGGSVTF.

A few counts support this clonotype. This may arise from a read error, as a much more abundant clone is one base away. The rearrangement links TRBV24-1 to TRBJ2-3, with D tentatively TRBD1 (6 bases). Trimming shortened V by 9 bases and J by 9 bases, and 21 bases separated the two germline ends. The germline gives CDR1 KGHDR, CDR2 SFDVKD. The CDR3 has 14 residues. The CDR3 DNA sequence: TGTGCCACCGGGGGCCGGAGAAGTCCACTAACGCAGTATTTT. This sequence encodes CATGGRRSPLTQYF.

The chain joins TRBV12-3 or TRBV12-4 to TRBJ2-6; D possibly matches TRBD1 or TRBD2 (6 bases each). Trimming stripped 6 bases from V and 3 bases from J, with 21 bases between. The CDR3 length is 18 residues. The CDR3 reads CASRPRDSGAGGANVLTF. CDR3 DNA: TGTGCCAGCAGGCCCAGGGACTCAGGGGCAGGTGGGGCCAACGTCCTGACTTTC.

This clonotype came up a few times. The chain recombines TRBV12-3 or TRBV12-4 with TRBJ2-2, with D hard to call. V was pared by 6 bases and J by 6 bases, with 11 bases between. CDR3 size: 13 residues. The CDR3 DNA is TGTGCCAGCAGCCGCCTAGAGGCCGGGGAGCTGTTTTTT. Translated, it gives CASSRLEAGELFF.

V is TRBV6-6 and J is TRBJ1-1, with D possibly matching TRBD1 (5 bases). Trimming stripped 6 bases from V and 3 bases from J, with 8 bases between. Germline CDR1 reads MNHNY; CDR2 reads SVGAGI (reference sequence). This CDR3 has 12 amino acids. CDR3 residues: CASREGDTEAFF. CDR3 DNA sequence: TGTGCCAGCAGGGAAGGGGACACTGAAGCTTTCTTT.

This clonotype was seen more than once but under ten times. The chain carries TRBV5-6 and TRBJ2-7, with 9 bases lining up with TRBD1. The junction had 14 bases not matched to a gene; V was cut back by 2 bases and J by 2 bases. Germline V CDR1 and CDR2: SGHDT, YYEEEE. The CDR3 consists of 18 residues. CDR3 sequence (DNA): TGTGCCAGCAGCTTTCAATTTACCGGGACAGGGCGTACCTACGAGCAGTACTTC. This translates into CASSFQFTGTGRTYEQYF. Filled out from reference TRBV5-6 and TRBJ2-7, the complete variable domain reads DAGVTQSPTHLIKTRGQQVTLRCSPKSGHDTVSWYQQALGQGPQFIFQYYEEEERQRGNFPDRFSGHQFPNYSSELNVNALLLGDSALYLCASSFQFTGTGRTYEQYFGPGTRLTVT.

This clonotype came up a few times. The CDR3 region has the DNA TGCGCCAGCAGCTTACGGGGGCGGGAAACTAATGAAAAACTGTTTTTT. It yields the protein CASSLRGRETNEKLFF. The J gene is TRBJ1-4, the V gene TRBV5-1; a possible D gene is TRBD1 (6 bases). CDR3 size: 16 residues. Germline assignment: CDR1 SGHRS and CDR2 YFSETQ. With 2 bases removed from V and 1 base from J, the gap between germline ends came to 12 bases.

The chain carries TRBV7-3 and TRBJ2-3, with D hard to call. V was pared by 4 bases and J by 6 bases, with 14 bases between. Germline V lookup: CDR1 SGHTA, CDR2 FQGTGA. This CDR3 has 14 residues. The CDR3 protein is CASSSSPGRDTQYF. CDR3 bases: TGTGCCAGCAGCTCCTCCCCTGGTCGGGATACGCAGTATTTT.

The chain uses TRBV9 and TRBJ1-5; D ambiguous. The CDR3 spans 14 residues. V was shortened by 3 bases and J by 6 bases, with 13 bases between the two germline ends. CDR1 is SGDLS and CDR2 is YYNGEE in the germline V gene. DNA of the CDR3: TGTGCCAGCAGCGGGGGAGGGATCCGTCAGCCCCAGCATTTT. It codes for CASSGGGIRQPQHF.

This clonotype was observed a handful of times. The rearrangement links TRBV5-4 to TRBJ2-3; D perhaps matches TRBD1 (5 bases). Trimming cost V 2 bases and J 0 bases, with 13 bases left between them. CDR1 is SGHNT, CDR2 YYREEE, per germline (reference sequence). The CDR3 is 16 residues long. The CDR3 reads CASSLSRVRSTDTQYF. CDR3 in DNA: TGTGCCAGCAGCTTAAGCAGGGTGAGGAGCACAGATACGCAGTATTTT.

The V gene is TRBV7-6, the J gene TRBJ2-2, with D uncertain. The germline V and J ends were trimmed by 5 bases and 7 bases, with 11 bases remaining between them. The CDR3 length is 13 residues. CDR1 is SGHVS and CDR2 is FNYEAQ in the germline V gene. The CDR3 loop is CASSADSGGELFF. CDR3 nucleotide sequence: TGTGCCAGCAGCGCTGACTCAGGCGGGGAGCTGTTTTTT.

The sample holds a few counts of this clonotype. V gene TRBV6-6 combines with J gene TRBJ1-1; weak D call: TRBD1 (6 bases). This CDR3 contains 15 residues. CDR1 and CDR2 from the germline V gene are MNHNY and SVGAGI (reference sequence). The V and J ends lost 2 bases and 4 bases respectively, with 14 bases between them. The CDR3, as DNA: TGTGCCAGCAGTTACCTCTCCGCAGGGGCCACTGAAGCTTTCTTT. It specifies CASSYLSAGATEAFF.

This clonotype turned up a few times. The genes are TRBV5-1 and TRBJ2-7; D may be TRBD2 (6 bases). Trimming shortened V by 0 bases and J by 0 bases, and 10 bases separated the two germline ends. From germline, CDR1 is SGHRS and CDR2 YFSETQ. The CDR3 spans 15 residues. In DNA form, the CDR3 reads TGCGCCAGCAGCTTGGGTAGCGGAAGCTCCTACGAGCAGTACTTC. As protein: CASSLGSGSSYEQYF.

This clonotype was detected only a few times. The genes are TRBV4-2 and TRBJ1-1, with TRBD1 matching over 8 bases. Germline assignment: CDR1 LGHNA and CDR2 YNFKEQ. Trimming at V came to 2 bases and at J to 7 bases, leaving 9 bases not matched to a gene. CDR3 length equals 15 residues. The CDR3 loop is CASSQRGQGIGEAFF. CDR3 coding DNA: TGTGCCAGCAGCCAAAGAGGACAGGGCATAGGTGAAGCTTTCTTT.

The V gene is TRBV19, the J gene TRBJ2-3; D perhaps matches TRBD1 (7 bases). This CDR3 is built from 14 residues. The germline CDR1 and CDR2 sequences are LNHDA and SQIVND (reference sequence). Trimming took 6 bases from V and 4 from J, leaving 14 bases between them. This chain's CDR3 is CASRLGRGADTQYF. In nucleotides, the CDR3 is TGTGCCAGTAGACTGGGCAGGGGGGCAGATACGCAGTATTTT. Combining the CDR3 with reference TRBV19 and TRBJ2-3 gives the whole variable domain DGGITQSPKYLFRKEGQNVTLSCEQNLNHDAMYWYRQDPGQGLRLIYYSQIVNDFQKGDIAEGYSVSREKKESFPLTVTSAQKNPTAFYLCASRLGRGADTQYFGPGTRLTVL.

This clonotype occurred a few times. V usage is TRBV4-2 and J usage is TRBJ2-1; perhaps TRBD2 as D (6 bases). The ends were cut back, 4 bases at V and 7 bases at J, with 14 bases in the middle. The CDR3 is 14 residues long. Germline V gene data show CDR1 as LGHNA and CDR2 as YNFKEQ. The CDR3 sequence is CASSRRGGMNEQFF. The CDR3 nucleotides read TGTGCCAGCAGCCGCCGGGGAGGCATGAATGAGCAGTTCTTC.